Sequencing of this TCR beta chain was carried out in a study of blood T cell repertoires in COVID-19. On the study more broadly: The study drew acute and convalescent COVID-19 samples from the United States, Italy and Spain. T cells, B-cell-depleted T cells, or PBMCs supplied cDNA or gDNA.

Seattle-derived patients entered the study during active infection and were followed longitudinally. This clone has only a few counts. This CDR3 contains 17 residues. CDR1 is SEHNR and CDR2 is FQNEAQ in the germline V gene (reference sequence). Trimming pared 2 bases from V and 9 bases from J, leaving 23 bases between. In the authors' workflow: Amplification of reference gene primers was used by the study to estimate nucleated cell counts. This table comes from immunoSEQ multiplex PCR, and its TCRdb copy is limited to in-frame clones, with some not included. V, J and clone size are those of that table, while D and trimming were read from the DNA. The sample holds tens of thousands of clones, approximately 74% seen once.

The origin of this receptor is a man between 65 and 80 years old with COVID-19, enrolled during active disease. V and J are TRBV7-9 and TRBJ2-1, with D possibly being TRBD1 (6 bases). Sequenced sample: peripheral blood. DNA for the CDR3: TGTGCCAGCAGCTTAATCCATACGAGGACAGCGGACGGTGAGCAGTTCTTC. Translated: CASSLIHTRTADGEQFF.